What follows describes a single T cell receptor (beta chain). This entry comes from a study of blood T cell repertoires in COVID-19. About the study: The samples span acute and convalescent COVID-19 from the United States, Italy and Spain.

The method was immunoSEQ multiplex PCR; TCRdb's version includes in-frame clones alone and lacks a portion of them. The sample holds roughly 64,000 clones, 90% seen once. CDR1 SGDLS and CDR2 YYNGEE come from the germline V gene. This CDR3 is built from 15 residues. The V gene end was trimmed by 4 bases and the J gene end by 5 bases; junction bases not matched to a gene: 9. The J gene is TRBJ2-5, the V gene TRBV9; 9 bases match TRBD1. The receptor was isolated from a woman aged 80 or over with active COVID-19. The sample consisted of peripheral blood. The CDR3 region is CASSPSDRGVETQYF. As DNA, the CDR3 is TGTGCCAGCAGCCCGTCGGACAGGGGCGTGGAGACCCAGTACTTC.